The following is a TCR beta chain sequence with its context. What it recognizes is unknown. These data come from a study of OX40 agonist ivuxolimab in advanced cancers. As for the study in general: A history of anti-PD-1, anti-PD-L1 or anti-CTLA-4 therapy was acceptable, and around 36% had some. Regarding the study as a whole: Certain nonresponding patients likewise had low normalized T-cell clonal expansion. Averaged across samples, CD8+ T cells carried more expanded clones than CD4+ did.

Clones were sequenced by immunoSEQ multiplex PCR, and TCRdb holds only the in-frame ones, with some missing. The table records about 63,000 clones, 85% to 90% of them present only once. Trimming took 5 bases from V and 2 from J, leaving 10 bases between them. CDR3 length: 13 amino acids. In germline, CDR1 is SGHRS, CDR2 YFSETQ. Material: CD4+ or CD8+ T cells sorted from blood, obtained in a trial of the OX40 agonist ivuxolimab. The chain recombines TRBV5-1 with TRBJ1-2; D remains ambiguous. This TCR was recovered from an adult with an advanced solid tumor such as melanoma, head and neck, liver or kidney cancer. For the CDR3, the DNA is TGCGCCAGCAGTTTAGACATAAACTATGGCTACACCTTC. This gives the protein CASSLDINYGYTF.